What follows are 30 T cell receptor beta chains derived from one specimen sequenced in a study of T cell repertoires in cytomegalovirus infection. TCRdb re-derived calls from the reads in MiXCR, one entry per CDR3 protein. The table has about 600,000 distinct CDR3 sequences, about 24% seen once. Material: CD8+ T cells from PBMCs. The receptors shown here come from a human donor in good health (CMV status not recorded). Some clones in this sample may be carry-over from other donors' samples.

The chain recombines TRBV20-1 with TRBJ2-3; a weak D match, TRBD1 (5 bases). V was pared by 4 bases and J by 0 bases, with 11 bases between. Per the germline V gene, CDR1 is DFQATT and CDR2 is SNEGSKA (reference sequence). This CDR3 has 14 residues. The CDR3 region is CSAKTEHSTDTQYF. DNA of the CDR3: TGCAGTGCTAAGACAGAGCATAGCACAGATACGCAGTATTTT.

This sequence joins TRBV6-2 or TRBV6-3 and TRBJ2-3; no clear D. Germline V gene sequence: CDR1 MNHEY, CDR2 SVGEGT. This CDR3 is built from 14 residues. The V end lost 2 bases, the J end lost 3 bases, and 9 bases lay between the germline ends. The CDR3 is CASSYPVGTDTQYF. The CDR3 DNA reads as TGTGCCAGCAGTTACCCTGTCGGAACAGATACGCAGTATTTT.

This clonotype appeared a few times. The gene calls are TRBV7-3 and TRBJ2-7, with a possible D match to TRBD2 (5 bases). In germline, CDR1 is SGHTA, CDR2 FQGTGA. CDR3 size: 13 residues. V lost 2 bases to trimming and J lost 6 bases, with 11 bases between them. DNA for the CDR3: TGTGCCAGCAGCTTAGGTCCGGGGTCCGAGCAGTACGTC. It encodes CASSLGPGSEQYV.

This clonotype was detected a few times. This chain connects TRBV6-5 to TRBJ2-2; possibly TRBD2 for D (6 bases). The CDR3 has 14 residues. Germline CDR1 MNHEY, CDR2 SVGAGI. V dropped 2 bases and J dropped 4 bases, with 8 bases sitting between them. The CDR3 region is CASSYGRGTGELFF. The CDR3 DNA reads TGTGCCAGCAGTTACGGGCGGGGCACCGGGGAGCTGTTTTTT.

The sample holds many counts of this clonotype. The rearrangement links TRBV4-1 to TRBJ2-3, with 11 bases aligning to TRBD2. Germline trimming cut 2 bases from V and 4 bases from J; bases unmatched to any gene: 2. The CDR3 runs 15 residues. The germline gives CDR1 MGHRA, CDR2 YSYEKL. CDR3 nucleotides: TGCGCCAGCAGCCAATTAGCGGGGGGGCCAGATACGCAGTATTTT. Translated: CASSQLAGGPDTQYF.

This chain links TRBV7-9 with TRBJ2-2; D uncertain. Germline CDR1 reads SEHNR; CDR2 reads FQNEAQ (reference sequence). The CDR3 loop spans 17 amino acids. V was clipped by 3 bases and J by 7 bases, with 21 bases between them. The CDR3 region has the DNA TGTGCCAGCAGCTTTCTTCGTACTGAGAATGAGAACGGGGAGCTGTTTTTT. It codes for CASSFLRTENENGELFF.

To note about this clonotype: Given a much more abundant clone one base away, this may be a read error. The V call is TRBV28, the J call TRBJ2-1; 9 bases map to TRBD1. The CDR3 length is 14 residues. Germline CDR1 is MDHEN and CDR2 is SYDVKM. The CDR3 DNA is TGTGCCAACAGTCGGGACAGGGTGAACAATGAGCAGTTCTTC. This translates into CANSRDRVNNEQFF.

This clonotype has a count of ten or more. The CDR3 nucleotides read TGTGCCAGCAGCAGGACAGGGTACGAGCAGTACGTC. Amino acids: CASSRTGYEQYV. V usage is TRBV12-3 or TRBV12-4 and J usage is TRBJ2-7; TRBD1 aligns across 8 bases. The CDR3 is 12 amino acids. With 6 bases clipped from V and 4 bases from J, the junction kept 2 bases outside the gene matches.

This chain links TRBV9 with TRBJ1-1; D gene ambiguous. The V and J ends lost 3 bases and 5 bases respectively, with 20 bases between them. Germline V CDR1 and CDR2: SGDLS, YYNGEE. This CDR3 contains 16 residues. CDR3 amino acids: CASSAWTPEDRTEAFF. The CDR3 nucleotides are TGTGCCAGCAGCGCCTGGACGCCGGAGGATCGAACTGAAGCTTTCTTT.

This clonotype was detected ten times or more. The chain uses TRBV12-3 or TRBV12-4 and TRBJ1-1; D is unclear. The CDR3 covers 14 residues. The V end lost 1 base, the J end lost 1 base, and 7 bases lay between the germline ends. This CDR3 reads CASSLEGPNTEAFF. CDR3 in DNA: TGTGCCAGCAGTTTAGAAGGGCCGAACACTGAAGCTTTCTTT.

The chain joins TRBV20-1 to TRBJ2-2, with 7 bases fitting TRBD2. Germline V gene sequence: CDR1 DFQATT, CDR2 SNEGSKA (reference sequence). The CDR3 is 13 amino acids. In DNA, the CDR3 is TGCAGGGGGAGGGACCCGAACACCGGGGAGCTGTTTTTT. Translating it yields CRGRDPNTGELFF.

The CDR3 DNA reads as TGTGCCACCAGCAGTCGTGGACTAGCAGGAGAGACCCAGTACTTC. This sequence encodes CATSSRGLAGETQYF. The chain couples TRBV15 to TRBJ2-5, with TRBD2 matching 8 bases. CDR3 size: 15 residues. Germline assignment: CDR1 LNHNV and CDR2 YYDKDF (reference sequence). The ends lost 3 bases at V and 4 bases at J; junction bases unmatched: 7.

The sample holds one count of this clonotype. This chain joins TRBV27 and TRBJ2-7, with D perhaps assigned TRBD1 or TRBD2 (5 bases each). CDR1 is MNHEY and CDR2 is SMNVEV in the germline V gene (reference sequence). V lost 0 bases and J lost 5, with 8 bases in between. This CDR3 has 13 residues. CDR3 sequence: CASSLSGTNEQYF. The CDR3 coding sequence is TGTGCCAGCAGTTTATCGGGGACGAACGAGCAGTACTTC.

The rearrangement links TRBV9 to TRBJ2-2, with D unclear. The germline V gene encodes CDR1 SGDLS and CDR2 YYNGEE. The CDR3 consists of 14 residues. Trimming took off 0 bases at V and 3 bases at J, with 6 bases between the two ends. DNA of the CDR3: TGTGCCAGCAGCGTAGGTGTCGACACCGGGGAGCTGTTTTTT. Translated, it gives CASSVGVDTGELFF.

About this clonotype: A much larger clone differs from this one at a single base, so this may be a read error. As the CDR3 is not closed by the conserved phenylalanine or tryptophan, this likely results from a read error. The rearrangement links TRBV7-8 to TRBJ2-1, with D unclear. This CDR3 comprises 15 residues. The ends were cut back, 1 base at V and 8 bases at J, with 15 bases in the middle. The germline V gene has CDR1 SGHVS and CDR2 FQNEAQ. DNA of the CDR3: TGTGCCAGCAGCTTAGAGCAGGCCTTGGGCGATGAGCAGTTCTTA. It encodes CASSLEQALGDEQFL.

This rearrangement joins TRBV6-2 or TRBV6-3 to TRBJ2-2; perhaps D is TRBD1 or TRBD2 (5 bases each). V shed 6 bases and J shed 11 bases, with 13 bases lying between them. The CDR3 sequence is 12 residues long. Germline CDR1 is MNHEY and CDR2 is SVGEGT. CDR3 sequence: CASSPGTVELFF. The CDR3 nucleotides are TGTGCCAGCAGCCCGGGGACCGTCGAGCTGTTTTTT.

CDR3 in DNA: TGTGCCAGCAGCCCTCCTCCGGGACAGCTTCCCTACGAGCAGTACTTC. It codes for CASSPPPGQLPYEQYF. This chain connects TRBV7-6 to TRBJ2-7; 7 nucleotides align to TRBD1. The ends lost 5 bases at V and 2 bases at J; junction bases unmatched: 12. The CDR3 runs to 16 residues. Germline V gene data show CDR1 as SGHVS and CDR2 as FNYEAQ.

This clonotype was recorded once. The chain recombines TRBV6-1 with TRBJ1-1; D is undetermined. Trimming cost V 2 bases and J 0 bases, with 4 bases left between them. Per the germline V gene, CDR1 is MNHNS and CDR2 is SASEGT. This CDR3 has 13 residues. The chain's CDR3 is CASSENMNTEAFF. The CDR3, as DNA: TGTGCCAGCAGTGAAAACATGAACACTGAAGCTTTCTTT.

This clonotype has ten or more counts. This sequence joins TRBV7-9 and TRBJ2-1; 7 nucleotides match TRBD2. Germline V CDR1 and CDR2: SEHNR, FQNEAQ (reference sequence). The V gene end was trimmed by 5 bases and the J gene end by 4 bases; junction bases not matched to a gene: 11. CDR3 size: 16 residues. CDR3 protein: CASSPSQRGPYNEQFF. CDR3 DNA: TGTGCCAGCAGCCCTTCCCAGCGGGGTCCTTACAATGAGCAGTTCTTC. Full variable domain (missing parts from reference TRBV7-9 and TRBJ2-1): DTGVSQNPRHKITKRGQNVTFRCDPISEHNRLYWYRQTLGQGPEFLTYFQNEAQLEKSRLLSDRFSAERPKGSFSTLEIQRTEQGDSAMYLCASSPSQRGPYNEQFFGPGTRLTVL.

This chain uses TRBV29-1 with TRBJ2-5; D possibly uses TRBD1 or TRBD2 (6 bases each). The CDR3 covers 15 residues. V gave up 1 base and J gave up 1 base, with 13 bases separating them. Germline V lookup: CDR1 SQVTM, CDR2 ANQGSEA. CDR3 region: CSVEVPGAPQETQYF. The DNA for the CDR3 is TGCAGCGTTGAAGTCCCGGGGGCGCCCCAAGAGACCCAGTACTTC.

The sample holds many counts of this clonotype. This chain links TRBV10-3 with TRBJ2-7; D gene ambiguous. Deletions cut 3 bases from V and 1 base from J, with 13 bases between. The CDR3 runs 15 residues. Germline V CDR1 and CDR2: ENHRY, SYGVKD. CDR3 region: CAISERRKESYEQYV. In nucleotides, the CDR3 is TGTGCCATCAGTGAACGGAGAAAGGAATCCTACGAGCAGTACGTC.

This clonotype was observed many times. The V and J genes are TRBV7-9 and TRBJ1-1; 7 nucleotides agree with TRBD1. Germline assignment: CDR1 SEHNR and CDR2 FQNEAQ (reference sequence). Unmatched junction bases numbered 6, after V lost 4 bases and J lost 4 bases. This CDR3 has 14 amino acids. The CDR3 protein is CASSSAQGGTEAFF. DNA for the CDR3: TGTGCCAGCAGCTCCGCCCAGGGGGGCACTGAAGCTTTCTTT.

The chain uses TRBV10-3 and TRBJ2-3, with TRBD2 as a possible D gene (6 bases). Trimming pared 4 bases from V and 1 base from J, leaving 12 bases between. This CDR3 has 15 amino acids. Germline V gene lookup returns CDR1 ENHRY and CDR2 SYGVKD. CDR3 residues: CAISGEAARTDTQYF. The CDR3 DNA reads as TGTGCCATCAGTGGGGAGGCAGCACGCACAGATACGCAGTATTTT.

The sample holds many counts of this clonotype. The chain couples TRBV12-3 or TRBV12-4 to TRBJ2-5; D might be TRBD1 (6 bases). Trimming took 10 bases from V and 4 from J, leaving 13 bases between them. The CDR3 sequence is 12 residues long. The CDR3 DNA sequence: TGTGCCACCAGAGGGGGTAGAGAGACCCAGTACTTC. It is translated as CATRGGRETQYF.

Of note for this clonotype: This may come from a read error, since a much larger clone is one base off. The rearrangement uses TRBV7-8 and TRBJ2-2; tentatively, D is TRBD1 (6 bases). This CDR3 comprises 17 residues. Germline V gene lookup returns CDR1 SGHVS and CDR2 FQNEAQ. The CDR3 is CASSSHRVKGDTRELFF. CDR3 DNA sequence: TGTGCCAGCAGCTCGCACAGGGTCAAGGGCGACACCAGGGAGCTGTTTTTT.

The genes are TRBV2 and TRBJ1-2, with D perhaps TRBD1 (5 bases). The CDR3 is made up of 13 amino acids. Germline CDR1 and CDR2: SNHLY and FYNNEI. Trimming removed 11 bases from V and 4 bases from J, with 17 bases in between. The CDR3 spells CAPYGDRSYGYTF. The CDR3 DNA is TGTGCCCCCTACGGAGACAGATCCTATGGCTACACCTTC.

This clonotype was picked up a small number of times. The rearrangement joins TRBV6-2 or TRBV6-3 to TRBJ2-7; either TRBD1 or TRBD2 may supply D (5 bases each). Trimming stripped 2 bases from V and 1 base from J, with 12 bases between. The CDR3 is made up of 15 amino acids. Germline CDR1 reads MNHEY; CDR2 reads SVGEGT. The CDR3 reads CASSYGTGNSYEQYV. CDR3 sequence (DNA): TGTGCCAGCAGTTACGGGACCGGGAATTCCTACGAGCAGTACGTC.

This clonotype has ten or more counts. The chain joins TRBV28 to TRBJ2-2, with 10 positions matching TRBD1. From germline, CDR1 is MDHEN and CDR2 SYDVKM. CDR3 size: 14 residues. Trimming cost V 5 bases and J 4 bases; bases outside gene matches: 1. The CDR3 reads CASSDRGPTGELFF. The CDR3 bases are TGTGCCAGCAGTGACAGGGGGCCCACCGGGGAGCTGTTTTTT. Full variable domain (rest looked up from reference TRBV28 and TRBJ2-2): DVKVTQSSRYLVKRTGEKVFLECVQDMDHENMFWYRQDPGLGLRLIYFSYDVKMKEKGDIPEGYSVSREKKERFSLILESASTNQTSMYLCASSDRGPTGELFFGEGSRLTVL.

This clonotype occurred a few times. The rearrangement joins TRBV28 to TRBJ2-7, with 7 bases lining up with TRBD2. The CDR3 totals 16 residues. V lost 10 bases and J lost 0; bases outside the gene matches: 15. Looked up from germline, CDR1 is MDHEN and CDR2 is SYDVKM. For the CDR3, the DNA is TGTGCCACCGAAGAGGGAGGCGGGGGATACTCCTACGAGCAGTACGTC. Translation: CATEEGGGGYSYEQYV.

This rearrangement joins TRBV19 to TRBJ2-7, with TRBD1 identical over 12 bases. The CDR3 extends over 13 amino acids. V was clipped by 8 bases and J by 4 bases; unmatched bases: 3. Germline CDR1 and CDR2: LNHDA and SQIVND (reference sequence). The CDR3 DNA follows: TGTGCCAGTCTGGGACAGGGGGCTTACGAGCAGTACTTC. It codes for CASLGQGAYEQYF.